Following are 5 T cell receptor beta chains from one sample sequenced in a study of blood T cells in healthy people across ages (dated by TCRdb to about 2015). Libraries were built with 5' RACE. Sequenced on an Illumina HiSeq 2500. The second PCR ran for roughly 7 to 11 cycles and used a J-beta primer mix along with a sample-barcoded 5' primer. TCRdb reworked the public reads: Q25 trimming with fastp, MiXCR clone assembly, productive beta chains retained. Every entry covers one CDR3 protein and lists the most common genes and DNA from its rows. Here the sample has roughly 700,000 distinct CDR3 sequences; 20% to 30% occur a single time. Roughly a tenth of the sample belongs to the ten largest clones. The sample also formed part of further work on T cells of mothers and their children.

The sequenced material came from blood. The receptor source for this set is a boy younger than 18 in good health.

The gene calls are TRBV7-6 and TRBJ2-2; possibly TRBD1 for D (6 bases). The CDR3 totals 16 residues. Germline lookup yields CDR1 SGHVS and CDR2 FNYEAQ. V gave up 5 bases and J gave up 4 bases, with 17 bases separating them. The CDR3: CASSPGQLGPTGELFF. The DNA of the CDR3 is TGTGCCAGCAGCCCCGGACAGTTGGGGCCCACCGGGGAGCTGTTTTTT.

The chain has TRBV27 and TRBJ2-1; 8 bases are shared with TRBD2. After removal of 6 bases from V and 3 bases from J, the junction contained 10 bases not matched to a gene. The length of the CDR3 is 16 residues. Germline V gene sequence: CDR1 MNHEY, CDR2 SMNVEV (reference sequence). CDR3 region: CASSPTLAGFYNEQFF. CDR3 bases: TGTGCCAGCAGCCCCACATTAGCGGGGTTCTACAATGAGCAGTTCTTC.

The V gene is TRBV3-1, the J gene TRBJ1-5; D gene unclear. Germline V lookup: CDR1 LGHDT, CDR2 YNNKEL (reference sequence). CDR3 size: 13 residues. Deletions cut 2 bases from V and 4 bases from J, with 6 bases between. In nucleotides, the CDR3 is TGTGCCAGCAGCCAACACAAAAATCAGCCCCAGCATTTT. It is translated as CASSQHKNQPQHF.

V and J are TRBV5-1 and TRBJ1-2; 9 positions agree with TRBD1. V was clipped by 5 bases and J by 4 bases; unmatched bases: 15. CDR3 size: 17 residues. Per germline, CDR1 SGHRS and CDR2 YFSETQ. The CDR3, as DNA: TGCGCCAGCAGACCGGCTTACAGGGGGCAAGGTGGCTATGGCTACACCTTC. This encodes CASRPAYRGQGGYGYTF.

The chain carries TRBV20-1 and TRBJ2-1, with 11 bases lining up with TRBD2. This CDR3 is 15 amino acids long. V shed 5 bases and J 4 bases; nucleotides not matched to a gene: 7. CDR1 and CDR2 (germline): DFQATT, SNEGSKA (reference sequence). This CDR3 is CSASLGTSGYNEQFF. In nucleotides, the CDR3 is TGCAGTGCTTCCCTCGGGACTAGCGGATACAATGAGCAGTTCTTC.